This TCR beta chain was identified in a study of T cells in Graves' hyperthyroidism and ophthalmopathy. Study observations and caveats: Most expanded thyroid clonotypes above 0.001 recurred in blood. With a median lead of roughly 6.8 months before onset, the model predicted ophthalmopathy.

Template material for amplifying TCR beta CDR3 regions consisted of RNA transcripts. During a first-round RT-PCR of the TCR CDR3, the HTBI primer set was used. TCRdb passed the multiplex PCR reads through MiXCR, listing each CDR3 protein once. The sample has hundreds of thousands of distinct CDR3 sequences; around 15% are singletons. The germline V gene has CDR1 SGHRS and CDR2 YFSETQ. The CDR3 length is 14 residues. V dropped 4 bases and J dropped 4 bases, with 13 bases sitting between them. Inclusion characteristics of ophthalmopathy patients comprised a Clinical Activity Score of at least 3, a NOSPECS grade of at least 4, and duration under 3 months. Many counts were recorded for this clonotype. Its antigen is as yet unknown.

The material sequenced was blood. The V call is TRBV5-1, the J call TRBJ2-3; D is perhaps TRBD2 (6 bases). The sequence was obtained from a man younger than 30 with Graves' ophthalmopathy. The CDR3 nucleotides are TGCGCCAGCAGCCTGAGGGACTCATCAGATACGCAGTATTTT. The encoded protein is CASSLRDSSDTQYF.